This TCR beta chain derives from a study of T cell responses to AZD1222 COVID-19 vaccine. Findings of the study overall: There were mostly white British donors and more females than males, and clonal diversity was possibly underestimated. At baseline, seropositivity was found in only six or seven AZD1222 recipients.

Germline values: CDR1 MDHEN, CDR2 SYDVKM. With V trimmed by 4 bases and J by 5 bases, 8 bases remained unmatched. The CDR3 has 15 residues. Turning to this clone: The antigen is unknown.

Profiled with immunoSEQ multiplex PCR; TCRdb holds only in-frame clones, not every one. The sample has approximately 110,000 clones; around 94% are singletons. The specimen was peripheral blood, collected on day 0 of AZD1222 vaccination. V gene TRBV28 combines with J gene TRBJ2-5, with 9 bases lining up with TRBD1. The sequence came from an adult in good health. CDR3 bases: TGTGCCAGCAGTTCCCCGGGACAGGGTCGGGAGACCCAGTACTTC. Protein product: CASSSPGQGRETQYF. The entire variable domain, with the rest obtained from reference TRBV28 and TRBJ2-5, is as follows: DVKVTQSSRYLVKRTGEKVFLECVQDMDHENMFWYRQDPGLGLRLIYFSYDVKMKEKGDIPEGYSVSREKKERFSLILESASTNQTSMYLCASSSPGQGRETQYFGPGTRLLVL.